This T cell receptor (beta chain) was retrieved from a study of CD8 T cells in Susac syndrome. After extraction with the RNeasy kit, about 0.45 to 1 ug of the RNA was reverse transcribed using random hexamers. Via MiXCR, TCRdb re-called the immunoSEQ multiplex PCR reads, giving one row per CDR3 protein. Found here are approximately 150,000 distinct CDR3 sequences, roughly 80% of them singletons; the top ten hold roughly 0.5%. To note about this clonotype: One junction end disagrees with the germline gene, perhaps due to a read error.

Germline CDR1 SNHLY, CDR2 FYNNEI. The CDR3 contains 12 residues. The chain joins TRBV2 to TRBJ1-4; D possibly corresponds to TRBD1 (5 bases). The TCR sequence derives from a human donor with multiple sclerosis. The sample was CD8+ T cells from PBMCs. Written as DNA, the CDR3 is TGTGCCAGCAACCGCCTGGGGGAAAAACTTTTTTTT. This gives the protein CASNRLGEKLFF.